These 32 T cell receptor beta chains were all obtained from the same sample, sequenced in a study of cytomegalovirus exposure and HLA in healthy donors. PCR was performed using 60 Vbeta and 13 Jbeta primers. The table came from immunoSEQ multiplex PCR; TCRdb's copy has only in-frame clones and leaves some out. The table has 65,000 to 95,000 clones, more than 70% seen once. Specimen: PBMCs. These receptors were obtained from a male donor in good health and CMV-seropositive.

The chain joins TRBV5-6 to TRBJ2-7, with 12 bases matching TRBD2. The CDR3 covers 17 residues. Germline V gives CDR1 SGHDT, CDR2 YYEEEE. V gave up 0 bases and J gave up 4 bases; unmatched junction bases: 8. The CDR3 sequence: CASSLDVTSGSFYEQYF. As DNA, the CDR3 is TGTGCCAGCAGCTTGGATGTGACTAGCGGGAGTTTTTACGAGCAGTACTTC.

The gene calls are TRBV18 and TRBJ2-3, with D unclear. Germline assignment: CDR1 KGHSH and CDR2 LQKENI. The V gene lost 4 bases and the J gene lost 0 bases, with 5 bases spanning the gap. The CDR3 is 13 residues long. The CDR3 region has the DNA TGTGCCAGCTCACGACTTAGCACAGATACGCAGTATTTT. Protein sequence: CASSRLSTDTQYF.

This clone was counted once. The V gene is TRBV5-1, the J gene TRBJ2-7, with D perhaps TRBD2 (5 bases). Trimming pared 4 bases from V and 2 bases from J, leaving 13 bases between. CDR1 and CDR2 from the germline V gene are SGHRS and YFSETQ. The CDR3 is 14 amino acids. The CDR3 loop reads CASSRSGDAYEQYF. The CDR3 DNA reads TGCGCCAGCAGCAGGAGCGGAGACGCCTACGAGCAGTACTTC. Drawing the rest from reference TRBV5-1 and TRBJ2-7, the complete variable domain is KAGVTQTPRYLIKTRGQQVTLSCSPISGHRSVSWYQQTPGQGLQFLFEYFSETQRNKGNFPGRFSGRQFSNSRSEMNVSTLELGDSALYLCASSRSGDAYEQYFGPGTRLTVT.

The rearrangement uses TRBV18 and TRBJ1-5, with D possibly TRBD1 on 5 matching bases. V lost 6 bases to trimming and J lost 0 bases, with 18 bases between them. The CDR3 has 17 residues. Germline CDR1 KGHSH, CDR2 LQKENI. The CDR3 region has the DNA TGTGCCAGCTCCCCAGCGGGCCCGGGGGTTAGCAATCAGCCCCAGCATTTT. Protein sequence: CASSPAGPGVSNQPQHF.

The genes are TRBV5-1 and TRBJ2-5, with TRBD2 matching 13 bases. The CDR3 consists of 17 residues. CDR1 and CDR2 from the germline V gene are SGHRS and YFSETQ. With V trimmed by 0 bases and J by 4 bases, 6 bases remained unmatched. CDR3 DNA: TGCGCCAGCAGCTTGGGACTAGCGGGAGGTTTAGGAGAGACCCAGTACTTC. Protein: CASSLGLAGGLGETQYF.

The chain is built from TRBV5-8 and TRBJ2-7; D ambiguous. V gave up 2 bases and J gave up 3 bases, with 9 bases separating them. The CDR3 spans 13 residues. The germline V gene has CDR1 SGHTS and CDR2 YDEGEE. The DNA for the CDR3 is TGTGCCAGCAGCTTAACAATAATCTACGAGCAGTACTTC. Translating gives CASSLTIIYEQYF.

This chain joins TRBV9 and TRBJ2-1; D unclear. The germline CDR1 and CDR2 sequences are SGDLS and YYNGEE. The CDR3 totals 12 residues. Trimming removed 0 bases from V and 13 bases from J, with 11 bases in between. CDR3 in amino acids: CASSVGGSPQFF. The CDR3 region has the DNA TGTGCCAGCAGCGTAGGTGGTAGCCCCCAGTTCTTC.

The J gene is TRBJ1-5, the V gene TRBV18; D may be TRBD1 (5 bases). Germline V lookup: CDR1 KGHSH, CDR2 LQKENI. This CDR3 has 14 residues. V lost 3 bases and J 7 bases, leaving 13 bases between the germline ends. The CDR3 sequence: CASSPLGGFQPQHF. The CDR3 DNA is TGTGCCAGCTCACCCCTTGGGGGGTTCCAGCCCCAGCATTTT. The whole variable domain, filled in from reference TRBV18 and TRBJ1-5, reads NAGVMQNPRHLVRRRGQEARLRCSPMKGHSHVYWYRQLPEEGLKFMVYLQKENIIDESGMPKERFSAEFPKEGPSILRIQQVVRGDSAAYFCASSPLGGFQPQHFGDGTRLSIL.

On this clone itself: This CDR3 is missing its conserved last phenylalanine or tryptophan, likely due to a read error. This rearrangement joins TRBV27 to TRBJ1-4; no firm D call. The CDR3 is 11 amino acids. V dropped 6 bases and J dropped 13 bases, with 12 bases sitting between them. Germline lookup yields CDR1 MNHEY and CDR2 SMNVEV (reference sequence). CDR3 in amino acids: CASRSPGLLFL. CDR3 nucleotides: TGTGCCAGCAGATCACCGGGTCTACTGTTTTTG.

The rearrangement links TRBV2 to TRBJ1-1, with 8 nucleotides matching TRBD1. Germline assignment: CDR1 SNHLY and CDR2 FYNNEI. There are 12 residues in the CDR3. J lost 6 bases, V lost 8 bases, and 5 bases had no gene match. CDR3 coding DNA: TGTGCCAGCGCTGACAGGGGCGCTGAAGCTTTCTTT. It specifies CASADRGAEAFF.

V and J are TRBV19 and TRBJ1-1; no clear D gene. V dropped 7 bases and J dropped 2 bases, with 14 bases sitting between them. This CDR3 comprises 14 residues. Per the germline V gene, CDR1 is LNHDA and CDR2 is SQIVND (reference sequence). This chain's CDR3 is CASTPGSYNTEAFF. CDR3 nucleotide sequence: TGTGCCAGTACCCCCGGGTCGTATAACACTGAAGCTTTCTTT.

The chain couples TRBV5-1 to TRBJ2-1; 8 bases map to TRBD1. The CDR3 contains 17 residues. Germline V lookup: CDR1 SGHRS, CDR2 YFSETQ. J gave up 0 bases and V 4 bases, and 9 bases lay outside the gene matches. The CDR3: CASSRGSTGVSYNEQFF. The CDR3 DNA sequence: TGCGCCAGCAGCAGAGGGTCGACAGGGGTCTCCTACAATGAGCAGTTCTTC.

The chain links TRBV25-1 to TRBJ2-5; 8 bases line up with TRBD1. The CDR3 is made up of 17 amino acids. The V gene end was trimmed by 1 base and the J gene end by 3 bases; junction bases not matched to a gene: 10. From germline, CDR1 is MGHDK and CDR2 SYGVNS. The CDR3 nucleotides read TGTGCCAGCAGTGAATGGGGAGATACGACAGGGGAAGAGACCCAGTACTTC. It specifies CASSEWGDTTGEETQYF.

The chain is built from TRBV11-3 and TRBJ2-3, with 9 bases matching TRBD2. The CDR3 runs 17 residues. V lost 0 bases, J lost 0 bases, and 4 bases stayed unmatched. Germline V gene data show CDR1 as SGHNT and CDR2 as YENEEA. The DNA for the CDR3 is TGTGCCAGCAGCTTAGATGCGGGAGGGGCTAGCACAGATACGCAGTATTTT. Translating gives CASSLDAGGASTDTQYF.

V and J are TRBV18 and TRBJ2-7; a weak D match, TRBD1 (5 bases). The V end lost 2 bases, the J end lost 0 bases, and 8 bases lay between the germline ends. The CDR3 has 14 residues. Germline V gene sequence: CDR1 KGHSH, CDR2 LQKENI. CDR3 region: CASSPLDSSYEQYF. The CDR3 DNA sequence: TGTGCCAGCTCACCATTAGACAGCTCCTACGAGCAGTACTTC.

The chain joins TRBV7-9 to TRBJ2-2; 11 bases align to TRBD2. CDR3 length: 14 amino acids. V dropped 6 bases and J dropped 13; count of bases not matched to a gene: 10. CDR1 SEHNR and CDR2 FQNEAQ come from the germline V gene (reference sequence). CDR3 amino acids: CASRPGLAVGGLFF. CDR3 bases: TGTGCCAGCAGGCCGGGACTAGCGGTCGGAGGGCTGTTTTTT. Full variable domain (missing parts from reference TRBV7-9 and TRBJ2-2): DTGVSQNPRHKITKRGQNVTFRCDPISEHNRLYWYRQTLGQGPEFLTYFQNEAQLEKSRLLSDRFSAERPKGSFSTLEIQRTEQGDSAMYLCASRPGLAVGGLFFGEGSRLTVL.

The rearrangement joins TRBV30 to TRBJ2-7; no clear D. V was shortened by 2 bases and J by 4 bases, with 12 bases between the two germline ends. CDR1 is GTSNPN, CDR2 SVGIG, per germline (reference sequence). The CDR3 extends over 13 amino acids. In DNA form, the CDR3 reads TGTGCCTGGAGTCCCAATCTATCGTACGAGCAGTACTTC. It translates to CAWSPNLSYEQYF.

This clone was seen a single time. The rearrangement links TRBV6-5 to TRBJ2-7; 12 bases match TRBD1. Germline CDR1 MNHEY, CDR2 SVGAGI. The CDR3 has 15 amino acids. After removal of 3 bases from V and 6 bases from J, the junction contained 6 bases not matched to a gene. CDR3 bases: TGTGCCAGCAGTTATGAGGGACAGGGGGCGCGCGAGCAGTACTTC. Its translation is CASSYEGQGAREQYF.

This chain connects TRBV7-6 to TRBJ2-1; TRBD2 matches at 9 bases. The germline V gene has CDR1 SGHVS and CDR2 FNYEAQ. V gave up 5 bases and J gave up 2 bases; unmatched junction bases: 16. The CDR3 length is 19 residues. The CDR3 bases are TGTGCCAGCAGCCATCAACCACCTAGCGCGGGAGGGCCCTACAATGAGCAGTTCTTC. It codes for CASSHQPPSAGGPYNEQFF.

The genes are TRBV28 and TRBJ1-2, with a tentative D call TRBD1 (5 bases). V lost 7 bases and J lost 4, with 10 bases in between. CDR1 and CDR2 (germline): MDHEN, SYDVKM. The CDR3 spans 12 residues. The CDR3 nucleotides are TGTGCCAGCACCGGGGGGGGCTATGGCTACACCTTC. Residues: CASTGGGYGYTF.

V is TRBV5-6 and J is TRBJ2-7; TRBD2 agrees at 7 bases. The trim removed 2 bases at V and 6 bases at J, leaving 11 bases unmatched. CDR3 length: 15 amino acids. The V gene's germline CDR1 is SGHDT and CDR2 YYEEEE. The DNA for the CDR3 is TGTGCCAGCAGCTTTAGAATTGCGGGAGCGGGCGAGCAGTACTTC. Its protein product is CASSFRIAGAGEQYF.

The genes are TRBV11-2 and TRBJ1-5; D call uncertain. With 8 bases removed from V and 9 bases from J, the gap between germline ends came to 5 bases. This CDR3 has 9 amino acids. Germline V gives CDR1 SGHAT, CDR2 FQNNGV. DNA for the CDR3: TGTGCCAGCGGCCCGCCCCAGCATTTT. This gives the protein CASGPPQHF.

The chain couples TRBV6-5 to TRBJ2-7; 7 bases align to TRBD1. Germline V gene lookup returns CDR1 MNHEY and CDR2 SVGAGI. Germline trimming cut 0 bases from V and 9 bases from J; bases unmatched to any gene: 8. The CDR3 has 14 amino acids. CDR3 nucleotides: TGTGCCAGCAGTTACTCAAGGGACAGCCTGTCGCAGTACTTC. As protein: CASSYSRDSLSQYF.

This rearrangement joins TRBV5-4 to TRBJ2-7, with TRBD2 matching 8 bases. CDR3 size: 17 residues. Germline CDR1 SGHNT, CDR2 YYREEE (reference sequence). Trimming cost V 2 bases and J 3 bases; bases outside gene matches: 13. In nucleotides, the CDR3 is TGTGCCAGCAGCTTCTTCCCACTAGGCGGGAGGATCTACGAGCAGTACTTC. It codes for CASSFFPLGGRIYEQYF.

The sample holds a few counts of this clone. The chain links TRBV5-1 to TRBJ2-5; 7 positions match TRBD1. With V trimmed by 4 bases and J by 5 bases, 8 bases remained unmatched. The CDR3 totals 14 residues. In germline, CDR1 is SGHRS, CDR2 YFSETQ. CDR3 in amino acids: CASSPATGIETQYF. The CDR3 DNA reads TGCGCCAGCAGCCCAGCGACAGGGATTGAGACCCAGTACTTC.

The V call is TRBV5-1, the J call TRBJ2-3, with TRBD2 identical over 10 bases. CDR1 is SGHRS, CDR2 YFSETQ, per germline. CDR3 size: 14 residues. The trim removed 5 bases at V and 4 bases at J, leaving 4 bases unmatched. The chain's CDR3 is CASRGLASADTQYF. The CDR3 region has the DNA TGCGCCAGCAGGGGACTAGCGTCCGCAGATACGCAGTATTTT.

The chain recombines TRBV5-1 with TRBJ2-5; 11 bases map to TRBD2. The J segment lost 1 base and the V segment lost 1 base, leaving 3 bases of the junction unmatched. CDR3 length: 16 residues. Germline loops: CDR1 SGHRS, CDR2 YFSETQ. The CDR3 DNA is TGCGCCAGCAGCTTGACTAGCGGGGGTTTCCAAGAGACCCAGTACTTC. It specifies CASSLTSGGFQETQYF. Together with reference TRBV5-1 and TRBJ2-5, the CDR3 gives the full variable domain: KAGVTQTPRYLIKTRGQQVTLSCSPISGHRSVSWYQQTPGQGLQFLFEYFSETQRNKGNFPGRFSGRQFSNSRSEMNVSTLELGDSALYLCASSLTSGGFQETQYFGPGTRLLVL.

This clone was counted between two and nine times. The chain couples TRBV5-6 to TRBJ1-2; 9 nucleotides agree with TRBD1. The V and J ends lost 4 bases and 6 bases, in that order; junction bases with no gene match: 10. The CDR3 is 15 amino acids. Germline V gene lookup returns CDR1 SGHDT and CDR2 YYEEEE. The CDR3 loop is CASSRIDRGDDGYTF. As DNA, the CDR3 is TGTGCCAGCAGCCGGATCGACAGGGGGGACGATGGCTACACCTTC.

This CDR3 is CASSPSLGGGYTF. The CDR3, as DNA: TGTGCCAGTAGCCCCTCCCTTGGCGGCGGCTACACCTTC. The chain carries TRBV19 and TRBJ1-2, with D hard to call. The CDR3 length is 13 residues. The germline V and J ends were trimmed by 6 bases and 8 bases, with 16 bases remaining between them. CDR1 and CDR2 (germline): LNHDA, SQIVND (reference sequence).

The V call is TRBV15, the J call TRBJ1-5; D is undetermined. The CDR3 has 13 residues. Deletions cut 1 base from V and 5 bases from J, with 6 bases between. CDR1 is LNHNV and CDR2 is YYDKDF in the germline V gene (reference sequence). CDR3 bases: TGTGCCACCAGCAGAGCAGAGGATCAGCCCCAGCATTTT. This gives the protein CATSRAEDQPQHF.

The chain couples TRBV7-2 to TRBJ2-5; D ambiguous. The CDR3 contains 15 residues. V lost 5 bases to trimming and J lost 7 bases, with 20 bases between them. Per the germline V gene, CDR1 is SGHTA and CDR2 is FQGNSA. The CDR3 is CASSPRLTLSGTQYF. The CDR3 nucleotides read TGTGCCAGCAGCCCCCGGCTAACACTTTCAGGGACCCAGTACTTC. Based on the CDR3 plus reference TRBV7-2 and TRBJ2-5, the full variable domain is GAGVSQSPSNKVTEKGKDVELRCDPISGHTALYWYRQSLGQGLEFLIYFQGNSAPDKSGLPSDRFSAERTGGSVSTLTIQRTQQEDSAVYLCASSPRLTLSGTQYFGPGTRLLVL.

The J gene is TRBJ2-2, the V gene TRBV9; 8 bases map to TRBD2. Germline V gene lookup returns CDR1 SGDLS and CDR2 YYNGEE. The junction had 12 bases not matched to a gene; V was cut back by 5 bases and J by 3 bases. The CDR3 sequence is 17 residues long. CDR3 nucleotide sequence: TGTGCCAGCAGACGCTTCAGCGGGAGTAGGGACACCGGGGAGCTGTTTTTT. This encodes CASRRFSGSRDTGELFF.